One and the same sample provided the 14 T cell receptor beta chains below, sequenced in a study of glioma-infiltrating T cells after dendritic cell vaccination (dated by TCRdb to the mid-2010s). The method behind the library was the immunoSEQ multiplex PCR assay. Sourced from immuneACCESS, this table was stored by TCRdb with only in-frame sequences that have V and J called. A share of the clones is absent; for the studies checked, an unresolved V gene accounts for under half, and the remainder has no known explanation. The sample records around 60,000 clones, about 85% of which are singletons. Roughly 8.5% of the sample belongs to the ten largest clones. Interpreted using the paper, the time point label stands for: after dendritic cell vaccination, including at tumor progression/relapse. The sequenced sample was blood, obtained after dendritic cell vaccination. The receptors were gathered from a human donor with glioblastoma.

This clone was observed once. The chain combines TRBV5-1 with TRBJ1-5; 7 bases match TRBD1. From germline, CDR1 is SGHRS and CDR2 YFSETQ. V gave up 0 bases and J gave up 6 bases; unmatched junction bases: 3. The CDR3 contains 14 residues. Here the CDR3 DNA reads TGCGCCAGCAGCTTGGAACAGGGGAGTCAGCCCCAGCATTTT. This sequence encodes CASSLEQGSQPQHF.

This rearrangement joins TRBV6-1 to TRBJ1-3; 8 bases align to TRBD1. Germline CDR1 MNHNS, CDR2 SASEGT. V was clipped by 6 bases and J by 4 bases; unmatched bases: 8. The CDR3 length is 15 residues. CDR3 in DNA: TGTGCCAGCAGCCCCAGGGGGCGACTCGGAAACACCATATATTTT. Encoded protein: CASSPRGRLGNTIYF.

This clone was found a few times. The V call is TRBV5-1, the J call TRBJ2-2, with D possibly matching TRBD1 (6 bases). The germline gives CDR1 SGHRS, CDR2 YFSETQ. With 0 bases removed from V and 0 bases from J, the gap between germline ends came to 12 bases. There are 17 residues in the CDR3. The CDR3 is CASSLVPGATNTGELFF. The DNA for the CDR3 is TGCGCCAGCAGCTTGGTTCCAGGGGCGACGAACACCGGGGAGCTGTTTTTT.

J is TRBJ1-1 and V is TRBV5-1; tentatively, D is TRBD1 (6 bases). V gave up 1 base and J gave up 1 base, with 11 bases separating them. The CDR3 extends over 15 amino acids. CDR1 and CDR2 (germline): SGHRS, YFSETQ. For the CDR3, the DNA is TGCGCCAGCAGCTTGTTACAGGGTAGGAACACTGAAGCTTTCTTT. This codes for CASSLLQGRNTEAFF. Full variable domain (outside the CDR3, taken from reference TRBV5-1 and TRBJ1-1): KAGVTQTPRYLIKTRGQQVTLSCSPISGHRSVSWYQQTPGQGLQFLFEYFSETQRNKGNFPGRFSGRQFSNSRSEMNVSTLELGDSALYLCASSLLQGRNTEAFFGQGTRLTVV.

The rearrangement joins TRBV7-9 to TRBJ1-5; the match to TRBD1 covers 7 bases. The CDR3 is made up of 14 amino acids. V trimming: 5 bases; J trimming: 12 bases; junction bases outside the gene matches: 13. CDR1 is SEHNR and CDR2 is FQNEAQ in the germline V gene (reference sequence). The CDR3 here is CASSQTGPTGRQHF. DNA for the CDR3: TGTGCCAGCAGCCAGACAGGGCCCACAGGGCGCCAGCATTTT.

CDR3: CASSLALDRVDQPQHF. CDR3 nucleotides: TGTGCCAGCAGCTTAGCCCTTGACAGGGTTGATCAGCCCCAGCATTTT. V gene TRBV7-8 combines with J gene TRBJ1-5; 7 positions agree with TRBD1. Germline trimming cut 0 bases from V and 5 bases from J; bases unmatched to any gene: 7. The CDR3 has 16 amino acids. Germline CDR1 is SGHVS and CDR2 is FQNEAQ. The full variable domain, rest sourced from reference TRBV7-8 and TRBJ1-5, is GAGVSQSPRYKVAKRGQDVALRCDPISGHVSLFWYQQALGQGPEFLTYFQNEAQLDKSGLPSDRFFAERPEGSVSTLKIQRTQQEDSAVYLCASSLALDRVDQPQHFGDGTRLSIL.

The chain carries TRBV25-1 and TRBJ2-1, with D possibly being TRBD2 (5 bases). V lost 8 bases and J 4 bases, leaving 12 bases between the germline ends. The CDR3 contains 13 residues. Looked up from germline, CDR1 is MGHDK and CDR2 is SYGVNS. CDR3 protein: CASVLKRYNEQFF. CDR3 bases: TGTGCCAGCGTCCTGAAGCGGTACAATGAGCAGTTCTTC.

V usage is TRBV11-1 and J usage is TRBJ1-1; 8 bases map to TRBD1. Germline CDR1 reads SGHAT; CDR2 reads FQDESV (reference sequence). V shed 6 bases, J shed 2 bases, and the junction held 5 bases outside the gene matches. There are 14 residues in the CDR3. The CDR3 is CASSRGQVNTEAFF. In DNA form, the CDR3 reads TGTGCCAGCAGTAGGGGACAGGTAAACACTGAAGCTTTCTTT.

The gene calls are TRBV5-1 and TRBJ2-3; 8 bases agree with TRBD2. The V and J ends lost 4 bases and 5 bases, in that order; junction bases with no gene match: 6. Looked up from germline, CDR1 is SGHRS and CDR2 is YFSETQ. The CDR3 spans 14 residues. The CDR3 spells CASSAGGAGDTQYF. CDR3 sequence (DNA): TGCGCCAGCAGCGCCGGGGGGGCCGGAGATACGCAGTATTTT.

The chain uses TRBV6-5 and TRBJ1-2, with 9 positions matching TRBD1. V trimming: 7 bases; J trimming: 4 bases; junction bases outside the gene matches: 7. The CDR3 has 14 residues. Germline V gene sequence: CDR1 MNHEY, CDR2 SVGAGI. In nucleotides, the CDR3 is TGTGCCAGCACCGGACAGGGGCATAGCTATGGCTACACCTTC. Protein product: CASTGQGHSYGYTF.

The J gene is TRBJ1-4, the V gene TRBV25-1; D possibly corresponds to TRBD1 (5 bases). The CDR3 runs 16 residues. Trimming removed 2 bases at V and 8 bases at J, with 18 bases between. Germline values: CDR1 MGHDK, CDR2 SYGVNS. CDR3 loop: CASSERWQGGWEKLFF. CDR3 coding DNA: TGTGCCAGCAGTGAACGTTGGCAGGGAGGTTGGGAAAAACTGTTTTTT. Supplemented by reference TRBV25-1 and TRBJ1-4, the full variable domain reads EADIYQTPRYLVIGTGKKITLECSQTMGHDKMYWYQQDPGMELHLIHYSYGVNSTEKGDLSSESTVSRIRTEHFPLTLESARPSHTSQYLCASSERWQGGWEKLFFGSGTQLSVL.

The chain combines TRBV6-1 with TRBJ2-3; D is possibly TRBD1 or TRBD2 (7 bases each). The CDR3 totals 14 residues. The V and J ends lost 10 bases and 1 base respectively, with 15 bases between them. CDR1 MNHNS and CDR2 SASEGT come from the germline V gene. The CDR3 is CATRGGWGTDTQYF. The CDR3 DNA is TGTGCCACCAGGGGGGGGTGGGGCACAGATACGCAGTATTTT.

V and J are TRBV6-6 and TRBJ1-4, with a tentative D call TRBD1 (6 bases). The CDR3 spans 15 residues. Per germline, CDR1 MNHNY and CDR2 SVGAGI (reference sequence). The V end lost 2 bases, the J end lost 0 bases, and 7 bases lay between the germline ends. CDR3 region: CASSYQGTTNEKLFF. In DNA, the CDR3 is TGTGCCAGCAGTTACCAGGGGACAACTAATGAAAAACTGTTTTTT.

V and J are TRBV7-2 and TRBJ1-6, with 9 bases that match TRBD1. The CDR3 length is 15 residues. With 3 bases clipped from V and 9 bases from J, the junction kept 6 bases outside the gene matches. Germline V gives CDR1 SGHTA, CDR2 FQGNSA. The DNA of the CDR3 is TGTGCCAGCAGCTTCACCGGGACAGGGAGTTCACCCCTCCACTTT. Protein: CASSFTGTGSSPLHF. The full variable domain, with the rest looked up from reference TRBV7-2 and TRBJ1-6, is GAGVSQSPSNKVTEKGKDVELRCDPISGHTALYWYRQSLGQGLEFLIYFQGNSAPDKSGLPSDRFSAERTGGSVSTLTIQRTQQEDSAVYLCASSFTGTGSSPLHFGNGTRLTVT.